This TCR beta chain was found in a study of blood T cell repertoires in COVID-19. This table comes from immunoSEQ multiplex PCR, and its TCRdb copy is limited to in-frame clones, with some not included. The sample has some 250,000 clones, about 80% seen once. The junction had 10 bases not matched to a gene; V was cut back by 5 bases and J by 4 bases. Germline lookup yields CDR1 MNHEY and CDR2 SVGAGI. The CDR3 has 15 amino acids. This clone was picked up one time. The gene calls are TRBV6-5 and TRBJ2-7; 8 nucleotides agree with TRBD1. The sequence was obtained from a man aged 40-49 years who had recovered from COVID-19. Sequenced: PBMCs or T cells enriched from blood (not recorded which). CDR3 amino acids: CASSLTGQVNYEQYF. As DNA, the CDR3 is TGTGCCAGCAGTCTCACGGGACAGGTAAATTACGAGCAGTACTTC.